Ten or more counts support the clone carrying this TCR beta chain. The antigen remains unidentified. This specimen belongs to a study of regulatory T cells in long-lasting Graves disease. Overall study: Over 5 years of antithyroid drugs with positive TSH receptor antibodies was taken to mean persistent Graves' disease.

Stated time point: persistent/refractory GD, antithyroid drugs over 5 years with positive TRAb. Following extraction of RNA from PBMCs, that RNA was used to make the TCR library. The ends were cut back, 3 bases at V and 4 bases at J, with 12 bases in the middle. The length of the CDR3 is 14 residues. In building TCR beta libraries, iRepertoire HTBI primers were used together with Arm-PCR of CDR3 regions. TCRdb recomputed calls from the multiplex PCR reads with MiXCR, one row per CDR3 protein. The sample has fewer than 550,000 distinct CDR3 sequences; 20% to 25% are singletons. Study-wide results and caveats: Researchers examined only peripheral blood and not thyroid tissue. In persistent patients, shared public clonotypes (2,741) outnumbered those in new patients (around 1,000). Persistent disease was characterized by preferential usage of TRBV28, TRBJ1-2 and TRBJ2-5.

The chain has TRBV12-3 or TRBV12-4 and TRBJ2-5; the D gene is possibly TRBD2 (6 bases). This receptor was taken from a female donor with Graves disease. The starting material was peripheral blood mononuclear cells (PBMCs), obtained when the disease was refractory, from a patient treated with antithyroid drugs. CDR3 residues: CASSFGTPTETQYF. CDR3 DNA: TGTGCCAGCAGTTTTGGGACTCCAACAGAGACCCAGTACTTC.